This T cell receptor (beta chain) was identified in a study of human T cells and chemical hapten exposure (dated by TCRdb to the early 2020s). For the study in its entirety: For sensitization, 2% DPC in acetone was applied to an approximately 2 cm by approximately 2 cm area of upper inner arm skin. Most of the patients in the cohort were female, and the cohort covered alopecia areata with under or over 50% scalp involvement, alopecia totalis and alopecia universalis. Libraries were pooled for sequencing, and variation in per-sample TCR yields was attributed mainly to small differences in library volumes within the pool. Blood samples were taken from patients before sensitization (week 0) and then at 2, 6 and about 24 weeks after DPC sensitization. Twenty-nine alopecia patients provided blood for TCR sequencing at one to four time points (pre-sensitization, 2, 6 and 24 weeks). Patch testing was done on the upper back using Finn chambers containing 0.01% DPC, and results were scored after 6 days according to International Contact Dermatitis Research Group standards. Patients additionally received weekly therapeutic DPC doses to the scalp throughout the roughly 24-week study period. Peripheral blood TCR repertoire changes were tracked in vivo in alopecia patients during primary and secondary sensitization to the hapten diphenylcyclopropenone (DPC). What the study reported, not specific to this receptor: After repeated subsampling, changes were observed in the strength of the expansion versus patch-test correlation and in the threshold at which the correlation became significant. Alopecia, a presumed autoimmune disease, was present in all patients, so the immune response of the patients might differ from that of healthy individuals. Patch test score correlated positively with the number of PT1 expanded TCRs, reaching significance at thresholds 8, 16 and 32 but not at 4. Expanded TCRs formed significantly more large CDR3 similarity clusters than pre-sensitization or healthy control sets, consistent with antigen-driven responses. The number of TCRs above 1 in 1000 frequency did not change with DPC sensitization; there was no evidence of global repertoire structure alterations.

Including the terminal cysteine and phenylalanine, the CDR3 comprises 16 residues. CDR3 DNA is the only sequence kept; it has 48 bases, read in frame from the first base. Reading the germline V gene gives CDR1 MGHRA and CDR2 YSYEKL. Between the V and J ends, shortened by 3 bases and 5 bases respectively, the junction contains 20 bases. Libraries were constructed by RACE. Sequencing was performed on a NextSeq 500. During library preparation, unique molecular identifiers were attached to individual cDNA molecules so that TCRs could be counted quantitatively and reproducibly. From each blood RNA sample, both TCR alpha and TCR beta chains were sequenced. The study's own analysis went as follows. The median number of TCRs per sample was roughly 100,000, ranging from 23,224 to 690,600. V, J and CDR3 annotation of the TCR reads was performed with the Decombinator software suite. For the PS versus PT1 abundance plots, all samples were subsampled to the same number of TCRs (28,000). Expanded TCRs were defined as absent before sensitization and observed at least eight times at the 2-week time point. In TCRdb, the public reads were trimmed at Q25 with fastp and aligned with MiXCR, with productive beta chains retained. Rows with one shared CDR3 protein collapse into an entry with the most common genes and DNA. TCRdb assigned the V and J calls; the authors' analysis was not used. Present in this sample are under 200,000 distinct CDR3 sequences, around a quarter of which were seen just once. The ten largest clonotypes hold roughly 2% of the sample.

Many counts were recorded for this clonotype. What antigen it recognizes has not been identified. No much larger clone exists at a distance of one base, and base qualities are not known. Per the publication, the time point label means: patch test 3, about 24 weeks after DPC sensitization. Per the publication, the treatment or condition label means: therapeutic diphenylcyclopropenone sensitization with weekly scalp DPC. At every patch-test visit, the blood draw took place before the patch test was put on. Patients were eligible if aged 18 to 70, diagnosed with alopecia and judged suitable for DPC therapy, and pregnant patients were excluded. Total RNA was isolated from unfractionated whole blood collected in Tempus Blood RNA tubes.

The clonotype originates from a woman between 18 and 29 years old with alopecia areata. Some clones in this sample may be carry-over from other donors' samples. The rearrangement combines TRBV4-1 with TRBJ2-7; no D gene can be assigned with confidence. The starting material was whole blood, obtained in connection with sensitization to the hapten diphenylcyclopropenone (DPC). The sequenced DNA: TGCGCCAGCAGCCACCCGGAAGCAGGCGTTTTAGACGAGCAGTACTTC. The encoded protein is CASSHPEAGVLDEQYF.